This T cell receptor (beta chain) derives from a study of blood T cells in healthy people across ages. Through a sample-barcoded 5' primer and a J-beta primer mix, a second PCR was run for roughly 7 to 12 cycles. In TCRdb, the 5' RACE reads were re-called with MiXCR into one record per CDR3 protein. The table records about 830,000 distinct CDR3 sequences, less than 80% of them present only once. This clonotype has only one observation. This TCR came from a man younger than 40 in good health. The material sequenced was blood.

The CDR3 spells CASSYSALAGGNQETQYF. Written as DNA, the CDR3 is TGTGCCAGCAGTTACTCCGCCCTAGCGGGGGGCAACCAAGAGACCCAGTACTTC. V and J are TRBV6-5 and TRBJ2-5; 11 bases align to TRBD2. The CDR3 is 18 residues long. The V gene end was trimmed by 0 bases and the J gene end by 0 bases; junction bases not matched to a gene: 6. The V gene's germline CDR1 is MNHEY and CDR2 SVGAGI.